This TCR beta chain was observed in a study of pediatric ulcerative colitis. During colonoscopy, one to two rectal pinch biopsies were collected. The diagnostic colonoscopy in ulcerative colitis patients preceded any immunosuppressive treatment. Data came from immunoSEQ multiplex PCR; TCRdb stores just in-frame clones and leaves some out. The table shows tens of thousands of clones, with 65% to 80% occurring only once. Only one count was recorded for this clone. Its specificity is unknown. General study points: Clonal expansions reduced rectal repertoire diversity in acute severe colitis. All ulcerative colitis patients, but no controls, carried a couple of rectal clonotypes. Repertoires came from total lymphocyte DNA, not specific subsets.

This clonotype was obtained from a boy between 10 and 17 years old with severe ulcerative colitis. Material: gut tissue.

CDR3 region: CASSEAWGLQFF. Here the CDR3 DNA reads TGTGCCAGCAGTGAAGCGTGGGGACTACAGTTCTTC. The chain couples TRBV6-1 to TRBJ2-1; TRBD2 agrees at 7 bases. This CDR3 contains 12 residues. In germline, CDR1 is MNHNS, CDR2 SASEGT. V lost 0 bases to trimming and J lost 13 bases; unmatched junction nucleotides: 3.